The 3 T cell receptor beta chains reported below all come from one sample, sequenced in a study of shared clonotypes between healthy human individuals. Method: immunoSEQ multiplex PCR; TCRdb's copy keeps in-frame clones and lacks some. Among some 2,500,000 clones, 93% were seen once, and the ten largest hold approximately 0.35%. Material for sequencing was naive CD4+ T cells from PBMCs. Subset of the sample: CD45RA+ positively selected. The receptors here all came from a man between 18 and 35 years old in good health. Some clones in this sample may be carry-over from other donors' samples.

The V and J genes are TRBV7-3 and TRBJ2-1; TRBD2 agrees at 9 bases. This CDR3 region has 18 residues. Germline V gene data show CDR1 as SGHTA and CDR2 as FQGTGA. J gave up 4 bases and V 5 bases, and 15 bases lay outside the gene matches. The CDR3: CASSPFVYTSGLYNEQFF. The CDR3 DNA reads TGTGCCAGCAGCCCTTTTGTATACACTAGCGGGCTTTACAATGAGCAGTTCTTC.

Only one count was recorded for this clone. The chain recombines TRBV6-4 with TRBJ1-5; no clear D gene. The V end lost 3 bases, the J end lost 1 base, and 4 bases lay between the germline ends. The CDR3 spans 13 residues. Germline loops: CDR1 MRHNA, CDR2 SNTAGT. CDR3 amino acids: CASSEESNQPQHF. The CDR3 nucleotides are TGTGCCAGCAGTGAAGAAAGCAATCAGCCCCAGCATTTT.

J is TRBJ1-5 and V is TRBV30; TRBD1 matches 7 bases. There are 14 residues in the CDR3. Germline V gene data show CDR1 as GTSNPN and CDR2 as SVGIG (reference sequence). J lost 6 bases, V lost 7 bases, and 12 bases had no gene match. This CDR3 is CASQGEMIGQPQHF. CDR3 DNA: TGTGCCTCCCAGGGGGAGATGATAGGTCAGCCCCAGCATTTT.